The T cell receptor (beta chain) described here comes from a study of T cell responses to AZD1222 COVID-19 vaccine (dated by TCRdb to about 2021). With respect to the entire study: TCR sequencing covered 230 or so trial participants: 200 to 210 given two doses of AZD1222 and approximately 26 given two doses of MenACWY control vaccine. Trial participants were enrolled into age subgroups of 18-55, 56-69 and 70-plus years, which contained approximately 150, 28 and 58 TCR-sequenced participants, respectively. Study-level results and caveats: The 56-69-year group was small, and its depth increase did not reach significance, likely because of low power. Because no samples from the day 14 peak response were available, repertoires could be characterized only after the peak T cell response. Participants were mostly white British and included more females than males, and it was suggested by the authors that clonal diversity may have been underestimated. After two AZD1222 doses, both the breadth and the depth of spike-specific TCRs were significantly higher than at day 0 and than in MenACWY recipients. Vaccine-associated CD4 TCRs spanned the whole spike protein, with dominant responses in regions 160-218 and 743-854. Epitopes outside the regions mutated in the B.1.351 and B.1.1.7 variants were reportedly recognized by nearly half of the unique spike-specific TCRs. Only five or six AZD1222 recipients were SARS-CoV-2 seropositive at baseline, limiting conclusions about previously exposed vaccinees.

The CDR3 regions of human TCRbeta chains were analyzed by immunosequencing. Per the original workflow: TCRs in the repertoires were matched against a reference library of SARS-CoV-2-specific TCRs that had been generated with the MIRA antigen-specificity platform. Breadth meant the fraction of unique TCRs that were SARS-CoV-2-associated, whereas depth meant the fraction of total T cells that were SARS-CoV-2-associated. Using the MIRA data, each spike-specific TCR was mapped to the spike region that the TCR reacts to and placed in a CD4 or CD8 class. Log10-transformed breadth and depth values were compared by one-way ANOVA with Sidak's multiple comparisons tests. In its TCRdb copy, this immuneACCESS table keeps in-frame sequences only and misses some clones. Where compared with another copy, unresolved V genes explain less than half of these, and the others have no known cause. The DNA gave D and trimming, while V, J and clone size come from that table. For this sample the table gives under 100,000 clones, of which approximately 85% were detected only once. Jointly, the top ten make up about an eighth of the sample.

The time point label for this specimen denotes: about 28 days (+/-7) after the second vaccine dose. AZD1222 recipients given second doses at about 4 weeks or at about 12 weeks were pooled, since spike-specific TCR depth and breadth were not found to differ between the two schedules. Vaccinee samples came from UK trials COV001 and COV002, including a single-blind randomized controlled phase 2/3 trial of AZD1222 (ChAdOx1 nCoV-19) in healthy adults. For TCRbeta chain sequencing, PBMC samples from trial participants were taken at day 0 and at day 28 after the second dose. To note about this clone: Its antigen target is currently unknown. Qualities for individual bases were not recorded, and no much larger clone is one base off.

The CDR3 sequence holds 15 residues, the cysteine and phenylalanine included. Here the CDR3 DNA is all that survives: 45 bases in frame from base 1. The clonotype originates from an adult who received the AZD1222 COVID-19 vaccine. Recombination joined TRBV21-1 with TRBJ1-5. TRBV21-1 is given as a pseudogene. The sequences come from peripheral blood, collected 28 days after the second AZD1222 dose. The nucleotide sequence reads TGTGCCAGCAGCAAATGGATGCCCTATTCAACCCCCCAGCATTTT. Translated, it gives CASSKWMPYSTPQHF.